Listed below are T cell receptor beta chains from one sample, sequenced in a study of T cell repertoires in cytomegalovirus infection. In TCRdb, the reads were re-called with MiXCR into one record per CDR3 protein. This table has under 250,000 distinct CDR3 sequences, about 12% appearing once. Sequenced material: PBMCs. The receptor set was obtained from a human donor in good health (CMV status not recorded). Some clones in this sample may be carry-over from other donors' samples. Both conserved end residues are part of each CDR3. The order of the fields is V gene, D gene, CDR3 protein. D genes are given only for firm matches.

v_call: TRBV15; d_call: NA; cdr3_aa: CATSRDLNRMGPGELFF
v_call: TRBV10-2; d_call: TRBD1; cdr3_aa: CASSGQGSSYNEQFF
v_call: TRBV4-1; d_call: NA; cdr3_aa: CASSQLGWVYEQYF
v_call: TRBV28; d_call: NA; cdr3_aa: CASSPARGQETQYF
v_call: TRBV7-9; d_call: NA; cdr3_aa: CASSLEGLATYEQYF
v_call: TRBV30; d_call: NA; cdr3_aa: CAWSGVSADTQYF
v_call: TRBV15; d_call: NA; cdr3_aa: CATSRSRQGTDTQYF
v_call: TRBV7-9; d_call: TRBD1; cdr3_aa: CASSIGTAFYGYTF
v_call: TRBV6-6; d_call: NA; cdr3_aa: CASSGDALGEQYF
v_call: TRBV7-9; d_call: TRBD1; cdr3_aa: CASSLRQGSDTEAFF
v_call: TRBV18; d_call: NA; cdr3_aa: CASSGSRGYEQYF
v_call: TRBV5-1; d_call: TRBD2; cdr3_aa: CASSSRLAGGETQYF
v_call: TRBV28; d_call: NA; cdr3_aa: CASSTLAISSGANVLTF
v_call: TRBV29-1; d_call: TRBD1; cdr3_aa: CSAGQGRANYGYTF
v_call: TRBV19; d_call: TRBD1; cdr3_aa: CASGQVPPPYEQYF
v_call: TRBV7-9; d_call: NA; cdr3_aa: CASSLGGAGTGANVLTF
v_call: TRBV20-1; d_call: NA; cdr3_aa: CSARVGRVGTGELFF
v_call: TRBV4-3; d_call: NA; cdr3_aa: CASSQEWRHLSGANVLTF
v_call: TRBV7-2; d_call: NA; cdr3_aa: CASWEYYNEQFF
v_call: TRBV7-2; d_call: NA; cdr3_aa: CASRQTQADGYTF
v_call: TRBV7-3; d_call: TRBD2; cdr3_aa: CASSSGGGANEQFF
v_call: TRBV20-1; d_call: NA; cdr3_aa: CSASRGPDSNQPQHF
v_call: TRBV2; d_call: TRBD2; cdr3_aa: CASSEGRGFTDTQYF
v_call: TRBV7-8; d_call: TRBD1; cdr3_aa: CASSPSGGGLGNTEAFF
v_call: TRBV20-1; d_call: TRBD1; cdr3_aa: CSGGAGGDEQFF
v_call: TRBV6-5; d_call: NA; cdr3_aa: CASSSPGLTGELFF
v_call: TRBV5-6; d_call: TRBD1; cdr3_aa: CASSLEGAGPYNEQFF
v_call: TRBV12-3/TRBV12-4; d_call: NA; cdr3_aa: CASSSSGAPSYEQYF
v_call: TRBV28; d_call: NA; cdr3_aa: CASWTRNTEAFF
v_call: TRBV20-1; d_call: TRBD2; cdr3_aa: CSARTSGGPSYEQYF
v_call: TRBV7-6; d_call: NA; cdr3_aa: CASSPPRGENEQFF
v_call: TRBV7-9; d_call: TRBD2; cdr3_aa: CASSFSGRTTGELFF
v_call: TRBV19; d_call: TRBD1; cdr3_aa: CASSSHADRAVEQYF
v_call: TRBV5-1; d_call: TRBD1; cdr3_aa: CASSSTGTAGGELFF
v_call: TRBV10-3; d_call: NA; cdr3_aa: CAISEYSVNTEAFF
v_call: TRBV12-5; d_call: TRBD1; cdr3_aa: CASGSTFNQRTGDQPQHF
v_call: TRBV14; d_call: NA; cdr3_aa: CASSPVPTFTQYF
v_call: TRBV12-3/TRBV12-4; d_call: TRBD1; cdr3_aa: CASSRPDERDRGRKLFF
v_call: TRBV7-2; d_call: NA; cdr3_aa: CASSPRSTTYNSPLHF
v_call: TRBV20-1; d_call: NA; cdr3_aa: CSAPGAGEQYF
v_call: TRBV6-1; d_call: TRBD1; cdr3_aa: CASPTGTGYMNEQYF